The 7 T cell receptor beta chains reported below all come from one sample, sequenced in a study of T cell responses to AZD1222 COVID-19 vaccine. TCRdb's table, derived via immunoSEQ multiplex PCR, lists solely in-frame clones and lacks some. The table shows some 140,000 clones, with around nine tenths occurring only once. Sample: peripheral blood, taken on day 0 of AZD1222 vaccination. These receptors came from an adult in good health.

J is TRBJ1-3 and V is TRBV7-2; TRBD1 is a possible D gene (5 bases). CDR1 is SGHTA, CDR2 FQGNSA, per germline. Trimming stripped 4 bases from V and 0 bases from J, with 10 bases between. This CDR3 is 15 amino acids long. The CDR3 spells CASSSQGNSGNTIYF. CDR3 nucleotide sequence: TGTGCCAGCAGCTCGCAGGGTAACTCTGGAAACACCATATATTTT.

The chain couples TRBV7-2 to TRBJ1-2; D is undetermined. The CDR3 covers 12 residues. V was pared by 1 base and J by 8 bases, with 8 bases between. Germline V lookup: CDR1 SGHTA, CDR2 FQGNSA. The CDR3 nucleotides read TGTGCCAGCAGCTTAGATCGCCAAGGCTACACCTTC. This gives the protein CASSLDRQGYTF.

The V and J genes are TRBV6-5 and TRBJ2-7; 9 nucleotides match TRBD2. The CDR3 runs to 14 residues. The J segment lost 2 bases and the V segment lost 4 bases, leaving 3 bases of the junction unmatched. The germline V gene has CDR1 MNHEY and CDR2 SVGAGI. Written as DNA, the CDR3 is TGTGCCAGCAGTTTTAGCGGGAGAACCTACGAGCAGTACTTC. Translated: CASSFSGRTYEQYF.

This sequence joins TRBV12-3 or TRBV12-4 and TRBJ1-1, with D possibly being TRBD1 (5 bases). This CDR3 has 13 amino acids. V was clipped by 5 bases and J by 1 base, with 8 bases between them. CDR3 nucleotides: TGTGCCAGCAGTGATACAGGGAACACTGAAGCTTTCTTT. Residues: CASSDTGNTEAFF.

V and J are TRBV6-5 and TRBJ1-1; 9 bases align to TRBD1. The length of the CDR3 is 12 residues. Per the germline V gene, CDR1 is MNHEY and CDR2 is SVGAGI. Trimming removed 6 bases from V and 8 bases from J; junction bases left unmatched: 4. CDR3 sequence: CASSRTGAEAFF. The DNA of the CDR3 is TGTGCCAGCAGCCGGACAGGGGCCGAAGCTTTCTTT.

The genes are TRBV9 and TRBJ1-1; no firm D call. Trimming took 0 bases from V and 5 from J, leaving 8 bases between them. Germline V lookup: CDR1 SGDLS, CDR2 YYNGEE. This CDR3 is built from 13 residues. The CDR3 sequence is CASSVGGYTEAFF. CDR3 nucleotide sequence: TGTGCCAGCAGCGTAGGAGGGTATACTGAAGCTTTCTTT.

The chain is built from TRBV9 and TRBJ1-3; D uncertain. Trimming cost V 0 bases and J 0 bases, with 7 bases left between them. Germline V gene lookup returns CDR1 SGDLS and CDR2 YYNGEE. This CDR3 region has 15 residues. The CDR3 region has the DNA TGTGCCAGCAGCGTAGGAGGCAGCTCTGGAAACACCATATATTTT. This gives the protein CASSVGGSSGNTIYF. The full variable domain, completed using reference TRBV9 and TRBJ1-3, is DSGVTQTPKHLITATGQRVTLRCSPRSGDLSVYWYQQSLDQGLQFLIQYYNGEERAKGNILERFSAQQFPDLHSELNLSSLELGDSALYFCASSVGGSSGNTIYFGEGSWLTVV.